Each of the 19 T cell receptor beta chains below was sequenced from the same sample in a study of read filtering for tumor transcriptome and immune sequencing. The library was built from approximately 400 ng RNA with molecular barcoded adaptors for alpha/delta and beta/gamma chains. Each CDR3 protein is one row after TCRdb ran MiXCR on the reads. The table records some 38,000 distinct CDR3 sequences, about 13% of them present only once. The material sequenced was a population of CD138-negative cells sorted from bone marrow. All receptors come from a donor at least 40 years old with multiple myeloma.

This clonotype was counted many times. The chain uses TRBV5-5 and TRBJ1-5, with TRBD1 identical over 7 bases. The CDR3 loop spans 15 amino acids. Germline V gene sequence: CDR1 SGHKS, CDR2 YYEKEE (reference sequence). J was trimmed by 1 base and V by 4 bases; bases with no gene match: 5. CDR3 residues: CASSAGQRSNQPQHF. CDR3 DNA sequence: TGTGCCAGCAGCGCGGGACAGCGGAGCAATCAGCCCCAGCATTTT. Filled out from reference TRBV5-5 and TRBJ1-5, the complete variable domain reads DAGVTQSPTHLIKTRGQQVTLRCSPISGHKSVSWYQQVLGQGPQFIFQYYEKEERGRGNFPDRFSARQFPNYSSELNVNALLLGDSALYLCASSAGQRSNQPQHFGDGTRLSIL.

This clonotype was counted many times. The chain carries TRBV29-1 and TRBJ2-2; TRBD1 might be the D (6 bases). In germline, CDR1 is SQVTM, CDR2 ANQGSEA. This CDR3 region has 14 residues. With 7 bases removed from V and 0 bases from J, the gap between germline ends came to 12 bases. CDR3: CSGSRTANTGELFF. The CDR3 DNA is TGCAGCGGAAGCAGGACAGCGAACACCGGGGAGCTGTTTTTT.

Concerning this clonotype: A junction end diverges from the germline sequence, so it may reflect a read error. V gene TRBV6-2 or TRBV6-3 combines with J gene TRBJ1-1, with D hard to call. The V gene's germline CDR1 is MNHEY and CDR2 SVGEGT. The CDR3 sequence is 9 residues long. The CDR3 DNA is TGTGCCCCTTGCACCGTCCTGTACTTT. It codes for CAPCTVLYF.

This clonotype has a count of ten or more. This chain connects TRBV27 to TRBJ1-1; D call uncertain. Trimming removed 2 bases from V and 6 bases from J, with 13 bases in between. The CDR3 extends over 14 amino acids. Germline-derived CDR1 and CDR2 are MNHEY and SMNVEV (reference sequence). The CDR3 reads CASSLGVRYAEAFF. CDR3 nucleotide sequence: TGTGCCAGCAGTTTAGGCGTCCGTTACGCTGAAGCTTTCTTT.

This clonotype was detected many times. The chain combines TRBV28 with TRBJ1-2, with 7 bases aligning to TRBD1. Germline values: CDR1 MDHEN, CDR2 SYDVKM. The trim removed 5 bases at V and 5 bases at J, leaving 8 bases unmatched. CDR3 length: 14 amino acids. The CDR3 region has the DNA TGTGCCAGCAGTCCACAGGGGAGGAGGTATGGCTACACCTTC. Translating gives CASSPQGRRYGYTF.

In this sample, this clonotype turned up many times. The rearrangement links TRBV7-9 to TRBJ1-4; 10 nucleotides align to TRBD1. CDR3 length: 19 amino acids. The trim removed 5 bases at V and 2 bases at J, leaving 14 bases unmatched. Germline V lookup: CDR1 SEHNR, CDR2 FQNEAQ (reference sequence). The CDR3 loop is CASSTPRDRGWRTNEKLFF. CDR3 nucleotides: TGTGCCAGCAGCACACCCCGGGACAGGGGTTGGCGGACTAATGAAAAACTGTTTTTT.

This clonotype was seen ten or more times. The chain links TRBV7-3 to TRBJ2-5, with TRBD2 matching 10 bases. The CDR3 has 15 amino acids. The germline V gene encodes CDR1 SGHTA and CDR2 FQGTGA. After removal of 6 bases from V and 5 bases from J, the junction contained 9 bases not matched to a gene. The CDR3 sequence: CASRPSGRGLETQYF. Written as DNA, the CDR3 is TGTGCCAGCAGACCGAGCGGGAGGGGTCTGGAGACCCAGTACTTC. The variable domain in full, completed from reference TRBV7-3 and TRBJ2-5, reads GAGVSQTPSNKVTEKGKYVELRCDPISGHTALYWYRQSLGQGPEFLIYFQGTGAADDSGLPNDRFFAVRPEGSVSTLKIQRTERGDSAVYLCASRPSGRGLETQYFGPGTRLLVL.

This clonotype was seen ten or more times. The chain is built from TRBV6-1 and TRBJ2-7; unclear D gene. The CDR3 extends over 12 amino acids. The V gene lost 7 bases and the J gene lost 6 bases, with 13 bases spanning the gap. Looked up from germline, CDR1 is MNHNS and CDR2 is SASEGT. The DNA of the CDR3 is TGTGCCAGCAACTGGGCCCGAAGCGAGCAGTACTTC. Protein sequence: CASNWARSEQYF.

This clonotype was observed at least ten times. In DNA, the CDR3 is TGCGCCAGCAGCATGAAGGCACAGGGGGAAAGGCGTAGCACCGGGGAGCTGTTTTTT. This sequence encodes CASSMKAQGERRSTGELFF. The chain links TRBV5-1 to TRBJ2-2; TRBD1 agrees at 8 bases. The CDR3 is 19 residues long. The J segment lost 4 bases and the V segment lost 4 bases, leaving 18 bases of the junction unmatched. Germline assignment: CDR1 SGHRS and CDR2 YFSETQ.

This clonotype was recorded at least ten times. This chain connects TRBV5-1 to TRBJ2-7, with D maybe TRBD2 (6 bases). The CDR3 contains 14 residues. V lost 3 bases and J 0 bases, leaving 10 bases between the germline ends. The germline V gene has CDR1 SGHRS and CDR2 YFSETQ. The chain's CDR3 is CASSYRLDSYEQYF. The CDR3 DNA is TGCGCCAGCAGCTACCGACTAGACTCCTACGAGCAGTACTTC.

This clonotype has a count of ten or more. It is likely a read error, because the conserved phenylalanine at the end of the CDR3 is missing. The genes are TRBV20-1 and TRBJ2-7; D is perhaps TRBD1 or TRBD2 (6 bases each). V dropped 6 bases and J dropped 4 bases, with 19 bases sitting between them. Germline-derived CDR1 and CDR2 are DFQATT and SNEGSKA (reference sequence). The CDR3 totals 14 residues. The CDR3 nucleotides read TGCAGTGCGCAGGGACAAAGCGGGTTTTACGAGCAGTACCTC. Translated, it gives CSAQGQSGFYEQYL.

This clonotype has at least ten counts. The rearrangement joins TRBV2 to TRBJ2-5; the D gene is possibly TRBD2 (5 bases). Trimming took off 8 bases at V and 7 bases at J, with 20 bases between the two ends. The CDR3 runs 14 residues. Looked up from germline, CDR1 is SNHLY and CDR2 is FYNNEI. DNA of the CDR3: TGTGCCAGCGGCCGCGAGGACCGACGGGGGACCCAGTACTTC. Encoded protein: CASGREDRRGTQYF. Variable domain in full (rest from reference TRBV2 and TRBJ2-5): EPEVTQTPSHQVTQMGQEVILRCVPISNHLYFYWYRQILGQKVEFLVSFYNNEISEKSEIFDDQFSVERPDGSNFTLKIRSTKLEDSAMYFCASGREDRRGTQYFGPGTRLLVL.

This sequence joins TRBV7-9 and TRBJ1-5; no definite D call. CDR3 length equals 12 residues. Trimming removed 3 bases from V and 11 bases from J, with 11 bases in between. The germline CDR1 and CDR2 sequences are SEHNR and FQNEAQ (reference sequence). CDR3 sequence (DNA): TGTGCCAGCAGCTTGGATCAAAGGTCCCAGCATTTT. This gives the protein CASSLDQRSQHF.

The sample holds many counts of this clonotype. This rearrangement joins TRBV12-3 or TRBV12-4 to TRBJ1-1; TRBD1 matches at 8 bases. J was trimmed by 4 bases and V by 2 bases; bases with no gene match: 6. CDR3 length: 15 residues. CDR3 amino acids: CASSLTPGQGTEAFF. CDR3 sequence (DNA): TGTGCCAGCAGTTTAACCCCCGGACAGGGCACTGAAGCTTTCTTT.

The rearrangement joins TRBV11-2 to TRBJ2-3; 9 bases match TRBD2. Germline trimming cut 4 bases from V and 3 bases from J; bases unmatched to any gene: 5. The CDR3 sequence is 15 residues long. Germline lookup yields CDR1 SGHAT and CDR2 FQNNGV. The CDR3 region has the DNA TGTGCCAGCAGCTCAGGCGGGGGGGAGACAGATACGCAGTATTTT. This codes for CASSSGGGETDTQYF.

This sequence joins TRBV27 and TRBJ1-5; D might be TRBD1 (5 bases). The CDR3 covers 14 residues. Trimming cost V 2 bases and J 2 bases, with 7 bases left between them. Germline loops: CDR1 MNHEY, CDR2 SMNVEV (reference sequence). This CDR3 reads CASSLGDGNQPQHF. The CDR3 nucleotides read TGTGCCAGCAGTTTAGGGGACGGCAATCAGCCCCAGCATTTT.

This clonotype has ten or more counts. CDR3: CAREPGAGANVLTF. DNA of the CDR3: TGTGCCAGGGAACCCGGAGCTGGGGCCAACGTCCTGACTTTC. The rearrangement uses TRBV2 and TRBJ2-6, with no clear D. Germline V lookup: CDR1 SNHLY, CDR2 FYNNEI. The V and J ends lost 9 bases and 2 bases respectively, with 11 bases between them. The length of the CDR3 is 14 residues.

This clonotype has ten or more counts. The V and J genes are TRBV7-2 and TRBJ1-5, with 9 bases that match TRBD1. This CDR3 region has 16 residues. Germline V gives CDR1 SGHTA, CDR2 FQGNSA. Unmatched junction bases numbered 1, after V lost 1 base and J lost 0 bases. In DNA form, the CDR3 reads TGTGCCAGCAGCTTAGGGGACAGGGTTAGCAATCAGCCCCAGCATTTT. Amino acids: CASSLGDRVSNQPQHF. The full variable domain, rest sourced from reference TRBV7-2 and TRBJ1-5, is GAGVSQSPSNKVTEKGKDVELRCDPISGHTALYWYRQSLGQGLEFLIYFQGNSAPDKSGLPSDRFSAERTGGSVSTLTIQRTQQEDSAVYLCASSLGDRVSNQPQHFGDGTRLSIL.

There are many counts of this clonotype. The V gene is TRBV6-5, the J gene TRBJ1-5; D might be TRBD1 (6 bases). The germline CDR1 and CDR2 sequences are MNHEY and SVGAGI. The CDR3 runs to 13 residues. V was clipped by 8 bases and J by 3 bases, with 11 bases between them. This CDR3 reads CASRRTVNQPQHF. CDR3 DNA sequence: TGTGCCAGCCGGCGGACAGTCAATCAGCCCCAGCATTTT.